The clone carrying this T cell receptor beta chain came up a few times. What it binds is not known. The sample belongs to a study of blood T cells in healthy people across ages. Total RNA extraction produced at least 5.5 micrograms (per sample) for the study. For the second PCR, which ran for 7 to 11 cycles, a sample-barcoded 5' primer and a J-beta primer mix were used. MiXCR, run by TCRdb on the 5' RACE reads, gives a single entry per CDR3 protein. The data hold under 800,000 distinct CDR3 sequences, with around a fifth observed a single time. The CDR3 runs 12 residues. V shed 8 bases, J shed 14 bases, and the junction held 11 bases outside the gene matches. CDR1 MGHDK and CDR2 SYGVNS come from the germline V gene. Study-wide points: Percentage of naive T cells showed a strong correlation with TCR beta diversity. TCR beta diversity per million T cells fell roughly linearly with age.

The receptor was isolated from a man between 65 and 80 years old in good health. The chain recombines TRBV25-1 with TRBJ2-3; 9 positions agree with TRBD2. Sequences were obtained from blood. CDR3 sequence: CASHGPGTSLYF. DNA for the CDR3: TGTGCCAGCCACGGCCCCGGGACTAGCTTGTATTTT.